The entry that follows covers one TCR beta chain sequence. What it recognizes is unknown. This record comes from a study of healthy donors' naive CD4 and CD8 T cells. Findings and caveats of the study: The study did not address homeostatic proliferation effects in naive T cells. Reportedly, most V and J gene segments showed naive CD4+ versus CD8+ bias.

The CDR3 is 15 residues long. Germline V gene data show CDR1 as SQVTM and CDR2 as ANQGSEA. V dropped 3 bases and J dropped 0 bases, with 13 bases sitting between them. Starting from around 500 ng of total RNA, TCR libraries were made with linear amplification. As originally analysed: Under 80,000 TCR alpha transcripts were sequenced from about 5 healthy donors. One entry per CDR3 protein, called by TCRdb with MiXCR from the reads. TCRdb's processing, not the authors' own work, is the source of the V and J calls. The data contain roughly 200,000 distinct CDR3 sequences, about 76% of them singletons. Sorting defined naive CD4+ as CD4+CD8-CD45RO-CD45RA+ and naive CD8+ as CD8+CD4-CD45RA+CD27bright.

The sequenced material came from naive CD4+ and CD8+ T cells sorted from blood, pooled from several donors. The gene calls are TRBV29-1 and TRBJ2-3; D is uncertain. The TCR sequence derives from a pool of human donors in good health; the sample pools cells from several healthy donors. CDR3: CSVDLEATSTDTQYF. For the CDR3, the DNA is TGCAGCGTTGACCTAGAGGCTACCAGCACAGATACGCAGTATTTT.